These 16 T cell receptor beta chains were all obtained from the same sample, sequenced in a study of cytomegalovirus exposure and HLA in healthy donors. PCR was performed using 60 Vbeta and 13 Jbeta primers. Repertoires were generated with immunoSEQ multiplex PCR, while TCRdb's copy carries only in-frame clones and drops some. The sample yields tens of thousands of clones, 82% seen once. Sequenced: PBMCs. The receptor set was obtained from a man between 45 and 60 years old in good health and CMV-seronegative.

CDR3 in DNA: TGTGCCAGCTCGTACAGGGCCTTGAACACTGAAGCTTTCTTT. It encodes CASSYRALNTEAFF. The V and J genes are TRBV18 and TRBJ1-1, with D perhaps matching TRBD1 (6 bases). Germline V lookup: CDR1 KGHSH, CDR2 LQKENI. The CDR3 has 14 amino acids. V was trimmed by 6 bases and J by 0 bases, leaving 11 bases between them.

V is TRBV6-6 and J is TRBJ1-2; D may be TRBD1 (5 bases). Germline CDR1 and CDR2: MNHNY and SVGAGI (reference sequence). V lost 8 bases, J lost 4 bases, and 14 bases lay in between. The CDR3 consists of 13 residues. The CDR3 DNA sequence: TGTGCCAGCTGGACCCTCAGGGTCTATGGCTACACCTTC. Translated, it gives CASWTLRVYGYTF.

This chain links TRBV9 with TRBJ1-2; TRBD1 is a possible D gene (6 bases). CDR1 SGDLS and CDR2 YYNGEE come from the germline V gene. This CDR3 contains 14 residues. V gave up 4 bases and J gave up 4 bases, with 14 bases separating them. The CDR3 DNA reads TGTGCCAGCAGCCCACCTCCAGGGGCCTATGGCTACACCTTC. It codes for CASSPPPGAYGYTF.

There are a few counts of this clone. The genes are TRBV7-3 and TRBJ2-3; no clear D gene. CDR3 length: 16 residues. From germline, CDR1 is SGHTA and CDR2 FQGTGA. Trimming removed 2 bases at V and 0 bases at J, with 12 bases between. In nucleotides, the CDR3 is TGTGCCAGCAGCTTATTTGGCGGAGCTAGCACAGATACGCAGTATTTT. Protein product: CASSLFGGASTDTQYF.

The chain carries TRBV6-6 and TRBJ2-1, with TRBD2 identical over 12 bases. CDR1 and CDR2 from the germline V gene are MNHNY and SVGAGI (reference sequence). The CDR3 covers 15 residues. J gave up 10 bases and V 0 bases, and 4 bases lay outside the gene matches. The CDR3 DNA reads TGTGCCAGCAGTTACTCGACTAGCGGGGGTTTGGAGCAGTTCTTC. The encoded protein is CASSYSTSGGLEQFF.

This clone was recorded a few times. This chain joins TRBV5-4 and TRBJ2-5, with D possibly being TRBD2 (7 bases). From germline, CDR1 is SGHNT and CDR2 YYREEE (reference sequence). There are 15 residues in the CDR3. The V end was cut by 0 bases, the J end by 4 bases, with 13 bases between. This CDR3 reads CASSLAGGKVETQYF. Written as DNA, the CDR3 is TGTGCCAGCAGCTTGGCGGGGGGCAAGGTAGAGACCCAGTACTTC. The complete variable domain, with remaining parts taken from reference TRBV5-4 and TRBJ2-5, reads ETGVTQSPTHLIKTRGQQVTLRCSSQSGHNTVSWYQQALGQGPQFIFQYYREEENGRGNFPPRFSGLQFPNYSSELNVNALELDDSALYLCASSLAGGKVETQYFGPGTRLLVL.

The V call is TRBV5-1, the J call TRBJ2-5; TRBD2 agrees at 10 bases. The CDR3 is 15 residues long. Unmatched junction bases numbered 5, after V lost 4 bases and J lost 2 bases. Germline CDR1 SGHRS, CDR2 YFSETQ. CDR3 in DNA: TGCGCCAGCAGCCAAACTAGCGGGGAACAAGAGACCCAGTACTTC. This codes for CASSQTSGEQETQYF.

V gene TRBV19 combines with J gene TRBJ2-4, with 12 bases fitting TRBD1. The CDR3 is made up of 18 amino acids. Trimming took 6 bases from V and 0 from J; bases not matched to a gene: 9. Germline assignment: CDR1 LNHDA and CDR2 SQIVND (reference sequence). The DNA of the CDR3 is TGTGCCAGTAGCCCCGGGACAGGGGGCATGGGAGCCAAAAACATTCAGTACTTC. Its translation is CASSPGTGGMGAKNIQYF.

This clone appeared a single time. The chain joins TRBV5-1 to TRBJ1-1; D might be TRBD1 (6 bases). V shed 4 bases and J shed 1 base, with 8 bases lying between them. CDR3 length: 13 amino acids. Looked up from germline, CDR1 is SGHRS and CDR2 is YFSETQ. The CDR3 spells CASSPGQNTEAFF. CDR3 bases: TGCGCCAGCAGCCCGGGACAGAACACTGAAGCTTTCTTT. The variable domain in full, with the rest retrieved from reference TRBV5-1 and TRBJ1-1, is KAGVTQTPRYLIKTRGQQVTLSCSPISGHRSVSWYQQTPGQGLQFLFEYFSETQRNKGNFPGRFSGRQFSNSRSEMNVSTLELGDSALYLCASSPGQNTEAFFGQGTRLTVV.

The CDR3 loop is CASRASWVNTQYF. The DNA for the CDR3 is TGTGCCAGCAGGGCTAGCTGGGTGAATACGCAGTATTTT. The chain links TRBV5-6 to TRBJ2-3, with a tentative D call TRBD2 (5 bases). V gave up 5 bases and J gave up 7 bases, with 14 bases separating them. The CDR3 has 13 amino acids. CDR1 SGHDT and CDR2 YYEEEE come from the germline V gene.

This clone was seen a handful of times. The chain uses TRBV7-2 and TRBJ1-2, with D unresolved. Trimming shortened V by 1 base and J by 5 bases, and 8 bases separated the two germline ends. Germline V gene lookup returns CDR1 SGHTA and CDR2 FQGNSA. CDR3 length: 13 residues. CDR3 nucleotide sequence: TGTGCCAGCAGCTTAGACGGGAGGTATGGCTACACCTTC. The encoded protein is CASSLDGRYGYTF.

J is TRBJ2-5 and V is TRBV5-1; the match to TRBD2 covers 9 bases. With 8 bases clipped from V and 5 bases from J, the junction kept 10 bases outside the gene matches. The CDR3 runs to 14 residues. Germline V CDR1 and CDR2: SGHRS, YFSETQ. This chain's CDR3 is CASLAGVTSETQYF. The CDR3 nucleotides read TGCGCCAGTTTAGCGGGGGTGACTTCGGAGACCCAGTACTTC.

The genes are TRBV30 and TRBJ1-2; TRBD1 matches at 9 bases. CDR3 length: 19 amino acids. Per the germline V gene, CDR1 is GTSNPN and CDR2 is SVGIG (reference sequence). J lost 0 bases, V lost 4 bases, and 18 bases had no gene match. The CDR3 DNA sequence: TGTGCCTGGACACCCTCGGGTAGGACAGGGGACCGAGCTAACTATGGCTACACCTTC. Amino acids: CAWTPSGRTGDRANYGYTF.

As concerns this clone: One end of the junction fails to match germline, which may point to a read error. The chain employs TRBV7-9 and TRBJ1-4, with D perhaps TRBD1 (6 bases). This CDR3 has 12 amino acids. CDR1 SEHNR and CDR2 FQNEAQ come from the germline V gene (reference sequence). CDR3 DNA: TGTTCCAGCAGCTCCACAGGGCACGAACTGTTTTTT. It encodes CSSSSTGHELFF.

J is TRBJ1-5 and V is TRBV5-1, with 8 bases aligning to TRBD1. Germline assignment: CDR1 SGHRS and CDR2 YFSETQ. The CDR3 runs to 13 residues. J was trimmed by 6 bases and V by 4 bases; bases with no gene match: 3. CDR3 in amino acids: CASSRDRGQPQHF. The CDR3 region has the DNA TGCGCCAGCAGCCGAGACAGGGGTCAGCCCCAGCATTTT.

The chain is built from TRBV5-1 and TRBJ1-1; no firm D call. CDR1 and CDR2 (germline): SGHRS, YFSETQ. Trimming stripped 6 bases from V and 7 bases from J, with 22 bases between. This CDR3 region has 15 residues. Written as DNA, the CDR3 is TGCGCCAGCAAATTCGTCGCTGGAGGAGGTCGTGAAGCTTTCTTT. Its protein is CASKFVAGGGREAFF.